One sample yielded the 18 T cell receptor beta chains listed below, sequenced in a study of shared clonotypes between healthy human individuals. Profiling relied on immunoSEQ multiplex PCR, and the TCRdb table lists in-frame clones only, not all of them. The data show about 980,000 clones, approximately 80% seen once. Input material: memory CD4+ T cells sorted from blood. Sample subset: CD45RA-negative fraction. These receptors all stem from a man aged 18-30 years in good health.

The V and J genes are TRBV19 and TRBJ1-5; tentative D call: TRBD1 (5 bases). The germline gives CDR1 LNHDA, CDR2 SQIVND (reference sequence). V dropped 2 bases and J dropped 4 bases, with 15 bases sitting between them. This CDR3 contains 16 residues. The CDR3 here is CASSIMRTAGNQPQHF. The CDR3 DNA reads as TGTGCCAGTAGTATAATGAGGACGGCAGGGAATCAGCCCCAGCATTTT.

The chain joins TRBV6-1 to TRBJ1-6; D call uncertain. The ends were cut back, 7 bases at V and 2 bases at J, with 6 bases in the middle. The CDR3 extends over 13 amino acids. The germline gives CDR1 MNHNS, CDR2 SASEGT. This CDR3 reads CASMWTYNSPLHF. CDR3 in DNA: TGTGCCAGCATGTGGACCTATAATTCACCCCTCCACTTT.

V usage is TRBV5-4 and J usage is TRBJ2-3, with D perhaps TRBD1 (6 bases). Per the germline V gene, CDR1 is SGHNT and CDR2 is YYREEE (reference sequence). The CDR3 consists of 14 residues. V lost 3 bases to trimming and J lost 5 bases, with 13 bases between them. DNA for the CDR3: TGTGCCAGCAGCTGGGGTTCAGGGGAAGATACGCAGTATTTT. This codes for CASSWGSGEDTQYF.

CDR3: CASRLTLTSYEQYF. As DNA, the CDR3 is TGTGCCAGCAGACTCACCCTGACCTCCTACGAGCAGTACTTC. This rearrangement joins TRBV6-1 to TRBJ2-7; D is ambiguous. The V gene lost 6 bases and the J gene lost 0 bases, with 12 bases spanning the gap. Germline CDR1 is MNHNS and CDR2 is SASEGT. The CDR3 covers 14 residues.

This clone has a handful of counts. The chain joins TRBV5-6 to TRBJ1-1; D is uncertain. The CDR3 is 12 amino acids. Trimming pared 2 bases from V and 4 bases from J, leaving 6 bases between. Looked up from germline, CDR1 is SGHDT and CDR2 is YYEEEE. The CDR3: CASSFIVTEAFF. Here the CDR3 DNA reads TGTGCCAGCAGCTTTATCGTCACTGAAGCTTTCTTT.

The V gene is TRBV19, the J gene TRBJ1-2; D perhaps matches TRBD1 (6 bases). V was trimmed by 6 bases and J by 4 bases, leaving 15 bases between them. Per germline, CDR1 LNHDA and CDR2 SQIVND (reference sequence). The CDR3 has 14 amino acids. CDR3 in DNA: TGTGCCAGTAGCCTGGGGCAGGGGAGCTATGGCTACACCTTC. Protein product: CASSLGQGSYGYTF.

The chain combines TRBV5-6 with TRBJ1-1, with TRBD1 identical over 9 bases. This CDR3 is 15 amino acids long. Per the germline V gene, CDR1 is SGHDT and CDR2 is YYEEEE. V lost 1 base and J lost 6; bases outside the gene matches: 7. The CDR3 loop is CASSLRGGTGSEAFF. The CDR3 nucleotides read TGTGCCAGCAGCTTGCGGGGCGGGACAGGGTCTGAAGCTTTCTTT.

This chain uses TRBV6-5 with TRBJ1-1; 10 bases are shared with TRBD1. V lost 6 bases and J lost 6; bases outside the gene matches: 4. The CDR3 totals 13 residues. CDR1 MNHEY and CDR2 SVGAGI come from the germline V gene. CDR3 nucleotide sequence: TGTGCCAGCAGACAGACAGGGGGCCCTGAAGCTTTCTTT. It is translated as CASRQTGGPEAFF.

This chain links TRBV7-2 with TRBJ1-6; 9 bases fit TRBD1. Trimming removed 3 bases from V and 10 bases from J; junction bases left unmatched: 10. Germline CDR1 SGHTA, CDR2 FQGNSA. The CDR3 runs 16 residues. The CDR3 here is CASSLATGGPGSPLHF. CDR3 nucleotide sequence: TGTGCCAGCAGCTTGGCGACAGGGGGTCCAGGGTCACCCCTCCACTTT.

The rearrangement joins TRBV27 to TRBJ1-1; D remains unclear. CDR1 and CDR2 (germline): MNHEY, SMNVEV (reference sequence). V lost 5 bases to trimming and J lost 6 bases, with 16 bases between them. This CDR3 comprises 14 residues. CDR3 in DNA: TGTGCCAGCAGTAGAGTTTTCTGGGAGCCTGAAGCTTTCTTT. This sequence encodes CASSRVFWEPEAFF.

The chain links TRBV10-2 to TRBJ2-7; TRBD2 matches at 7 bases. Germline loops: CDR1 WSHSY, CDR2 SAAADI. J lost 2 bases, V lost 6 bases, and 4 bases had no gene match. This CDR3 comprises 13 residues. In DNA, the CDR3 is TGCGCCAGCAGGCCTAGCGGAACCTACGAGCAGTACTTC. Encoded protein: CASRPSGTYEQYF.

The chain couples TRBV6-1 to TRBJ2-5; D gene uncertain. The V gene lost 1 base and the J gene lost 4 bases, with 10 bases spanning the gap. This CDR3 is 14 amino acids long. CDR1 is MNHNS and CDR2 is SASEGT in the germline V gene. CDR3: CASSEGGRVETQYF. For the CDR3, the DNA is TGTGCCAGCAGTGAAGGGGGAAGGGTAGAGACCCAGTACTTC.

In nucleotides, the CDR3 is TGTGCCAGCTCACCTGGAGCGACCGAGTGGAAGCAGTACTTC. Translating it yields CASSPGATEWKQYF. This chain connects TRBV18 to TRBJ2-7; no reliable D call. Germline V gene lookup returns CDR1 KGHSH and CDR2 LQKENI. This CDR3 contains 14 residues. Trimming pared 3 bases from V and 8 bases from J, leaving 17 bases between.

Written as DNA, the CDR3 is TGTGCCAGCAGTCCCCTCAATCAGCCCCAGCATTTT. Protein sequence: CASSPLNQPQHF. The rearrangement uses TRBV28 and TRBJ1-5, with D unclear. Germline V CDR1 and CDR2: MDHEN, SYDVKM. Deletions cut 5 bases from V and 3 bases from J, with 5 bases between. CDR3 length: 12 amino acids. The full variable domain, with the rest looked up from reference TRBV28 and TRBJ1-5, is DVKVTQSSRYLVKRTGEKVFLECVQDMDHENMFWYRQDPGLGLRLIYFSYDVKMKEKGDIPEGYSVSREKKERFSLILESASTNQTSMYLCASSPLNQPQHFGDGTRLSIL.

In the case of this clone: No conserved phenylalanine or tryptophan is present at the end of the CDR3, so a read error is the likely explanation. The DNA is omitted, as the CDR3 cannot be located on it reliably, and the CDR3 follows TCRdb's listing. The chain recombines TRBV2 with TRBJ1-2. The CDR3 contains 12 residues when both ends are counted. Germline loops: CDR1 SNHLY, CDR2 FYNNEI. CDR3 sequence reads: CASSERSRAVTL.

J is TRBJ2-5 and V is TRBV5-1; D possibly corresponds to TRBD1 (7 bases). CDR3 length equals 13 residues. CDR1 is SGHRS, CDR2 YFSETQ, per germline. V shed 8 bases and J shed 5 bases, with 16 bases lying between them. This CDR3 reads CASRQGSGETQYF. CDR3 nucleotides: TGCGCCAGTAGACAGGGAAGCGGGGAGACCCAGTACTTC. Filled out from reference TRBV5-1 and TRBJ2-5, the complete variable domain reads KAGVTQTPRYLIKTRGQQVTLSCSPISGHRSVSWYQQTPGQGLQFLFEYFSETQRNKGNFPGRFSGRQFSNSRSEMNVSTLELGDSALYLCASRQGSGETQYFGPGTRLLVL.

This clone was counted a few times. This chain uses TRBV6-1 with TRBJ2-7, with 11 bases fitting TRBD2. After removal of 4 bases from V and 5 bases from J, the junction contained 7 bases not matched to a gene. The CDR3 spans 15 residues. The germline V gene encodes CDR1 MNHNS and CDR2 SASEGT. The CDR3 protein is CASSVSELAGDEQYF. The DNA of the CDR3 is TGTGCCAGCAGTGTTAGCGAACTAGCGGGGGACGAGCAGTACTTC.

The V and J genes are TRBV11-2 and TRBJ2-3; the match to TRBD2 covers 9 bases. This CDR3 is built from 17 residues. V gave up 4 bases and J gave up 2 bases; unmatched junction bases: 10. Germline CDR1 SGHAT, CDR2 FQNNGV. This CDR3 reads CASSSTRAGGPTDTQYF. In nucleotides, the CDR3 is TGTGCCAGCAGCTCCACTCGGGCGGGAGGGCCCACAGATACGCAGTATTTT.